This T cell receptor (beta chain) was retrieved from a study of T cells in Graves' hyperthyroidism and ophthalmopathy. There are 13 residues in the CDR3. V was pared by 1 base and J by 10 bases, with 4 bases of the junction left unmatched. Per the germline V gene, CDR1 is LGHNA and CDR2 is YNFKEQ. Amplified TCR beta CDR3 regions came from RNA transcripts. With the HTBI primer set, the TCR CDR3 went through a first round of RT-PCR. MiXCR, run by TCRdb on the multiplex PCR reads, gives a single entry per CDR3 protein. This repertoire shows a few hundred thousand distinct CDR3 sequences, over 15% found once; its top ten account for roughly 50%.

The clonotype was recovered from a woman in her sixties or seventies with Graves' ophthalmopathy. The V and J genes are TRBV4-2 and TRBJ1-5; 7 nucleotides match TRBD1. Sequencing was performed on blood. CDR3 region: CASSQVTGEPQHF. The CDR3 region has the DNA TGTGCCAGCAGCCAAGTCACAGGGGAACCCCAGCATTTT.